Presented here are 18 T cell receptor beta chains from one specimen sequenced in a study of healthy donors' naive CD4 and CD8 T cells. TCR libraries were built from approximately 0.45 ug of total RNA by linear amplification. In TCRdb, the reads were re-called with MiXCR into one record per CDR3 protein. The sample lists about 180,000 distinct CDR3 sequences, nearly 75% occurring once. Sequencing input: naive CD4+ and CD8+ T cells sorted from blood, pooled from several donors. The receptor source for this set is a pool of human donors in good health; the sample pools cells from several healthy donors.

As to this clonotype: Since the CDR3 does not end with the conserved phenylalanine or tryptophan, this likely comes from a read error. V usage is TRBV6-1 and J usage is TRBJ1-2; D might be TRBD1 (5 bases). Germline V lookup: CDR1 MNHNS, CDR2 SASEGT. Trimming left V 1 base short and J 10 bases short, with 7 bases between. CDR3 length: 11 amino acids. Written as DNA, the CDR3 is TGTGCCAGCAGTGAAGGGGGGTACTACACCCTC. It is translated as CASSEGGYYTL.

The J gene is TRBJ1-6, the V gene TRBV5-6; D uncertain. V was shortened by 1 base and J by 6 bases, with 11 bases between the two germline ends. Per the germline V gene, CDR1 is SGHDT and CDR2 is YYEEEE. The CDR3 consists of 15 residues. The CDR3 here is CASSLIMDFNSPLHF. CDR3 coding DNA: TGTGCCAGCAGCTTGATAATGGATTTTAATTCACCCCTCCACTTT.

On this clonotype: At one of its ends the junction is not consistent with the germline gene, which may arise from a read error. This chain joins TRBV5-1 and TRBJ2-1; 7 bases match TRBD2. The CDR3 extends over 16 amino acids. Looked up from germline, CDR1 is SGHRS and CDR2 is YFSETQ. CDR3: CASSPQGTSDHNEQFF. The CDR3 DNA is TGTGCCAGCAGCCCCCAGGGTACTAGCGACCACAATGAGCAGTTCTTC.

The genes are TRBV11-1 and TRBJ2-3, with D perhaps TRBD2 (5 bases). This CDR3 region has 12 residues. From germline, CDR1 is SGHAT and CDR2 FQDESV (reference sequence). Trimming took 10 bases from V and 6 from J, leaving 14 bases between them. The DNA of the CDR3 is TGTGCCAACGGACCGGGAATCGATACGCAGTATTTT. Translated, it gives CANGPGIDTQYF.

The chain is built from TRBV7-9 and TRBJ2-1, with D possibly TRBD1 on 6 matching bases. The CDR3 spans 16 residues. CDR1 SEHNR and CDR2 FQNEAQ come from the germline V gene (reference sequence). V gave up 2 bases and J gave up 9 bases, with 20 bases separating them. CDR3 sequence reads: CASSLKSISQGFEQFF. Here the CDR3 DNA reads TGTGCCAGCAGCTTAAAAAGTATCTCGCAGGGGTTTGAGCAGTTCTTC.

The chain carries TRBV29-1 and TRBJ2-7, with a weak D call TRBD2 (6 bases). The CDR3 sequence is 12 residues long. Germline V gene lookup returns CDR1 SQVTM and CDR2 ANQGSEA. The V end was cut by 4 bases, the J end by 5 bases, with 12 bases between. The CDR3 coding sequence is TGCAGCGTTGTGCGGGGAGGCGACGAGCAGTACTTC. Translated, it gives CSVVRGGDEQYF.

V is TRBV11-2 and J is TRBJ2-7, with D perhaps TRBD2 (5 bases). Germline V gene data show CDR1 as SGHAT and CDR2 as FQNNGV. Trimming left V 2 bases short and J 2 bases short, with 13 bases between. This CDR3 spans 15 amino acids. CDR3 sequence reads: CASSLSHRDAYEQYF. The DNA for the CDR3 is TGTGCCAGCAGCTTATCCCATCGGGATGCCTACGAGCAGTACTTC. Complete variable domain (other parts from reference TRBV11-2 and TRBJ2-7): EAGVAQSPRYKIIEKRQSVAFWCNPISGHATLYWYQQILGQGPKLLIQFQNNGVVDDSQLPKDRFSAERLKGVDSTLKIQPAKLEDSAVYLCASSLSHRDAYEQYFGPGTRLTVT.

V and J are TRBV27 and TRBJ2-7; no firm D call. This CDR3 spans 16 amino acids. V was clipped by 10 bases and J by 3 bases, with 25 bases between them. From germline, CDR1 is MNHEY and CDR2 SMNVEV (reference sequence). The CDR3 coding sequence is TGTGCCACGCAAGCCGATCCCCTATTTCGGAGCTACGAGCAGTACTTC. Translating gives CATQADPLFRSYEQYF.

This clonotype was recorded only once. The V call is TRBV5-6, the J call TRBJ2-5; no definite D call. The CDR3 has 14 amino acids. The V and J ends lost 2 bases and 5 bases respectively, with 13 bases between them. Germline CDR1 and CDR2: SGHDT and YYEEEE. The CDR3 sequence is CASSFLLDGETQYF. CDR3 nucleotide sequence: TGTGCCAGCAGCTTCCTCCTGGATGGGGAGACCCAGTACTTC.

V and J are TRBV6-6 and TRBJ2-1, with TRBD2 matching over 10 bases. The V gene end was trimmed by 5 bases and the J gene end by 4 bases; junction bases not matched to a gene: 5. Per germline, CDR1 MNHNY and CDR2 SVGAGI (reference sequence). The CDR3 is 15 amino acids. CDR3 amino acids: CASSPSGRGYNEQFF. CDR3 bases: TGTGCCAGCAGTCCTAGCGGGAGAGGGTACAATGAGCAGTTCTTC.

This clonotype was found a few times. The chain recombines TRBV6-5 with TRBJ1-5; 7 bases are shared with TRBD1. The CDR3 consists of 14 residues. Germline CDR1 reads MNHEY; CDR2 reads SVGAGI. With V trimmed by 6 bases and J by 2 bases, 4 bases remained unmatched. CDR3 DNA: TGTGCCAGCAGACCGACAGGGCGCAATCAGCCCCAGCATTTT. Protein product: CASRPTGRNQPQHF.

This clonotype has a handful of counts. The CDR3 loop is CSVENRLAVSYNEQFF. The CDR3 region has the DNA TGCAGCGTTGAAAATCGACTAGCGGTATCCTACAATGAGCAGTTCTTC. The V call is TRBV29-1, the J call TRBJ2-1; TRBD2 agrees at 9 bases. Germline-derived CDR1 and CDR2 are SQVTM and ANQGSEA. The J segment lost 1 base and the V segment lost 2 bases, leaving 6 bases of the junction unmatched. The CDR3 contains 16 residues.

V gene TRBV29-1 combines with J gene TRBJ1-2, with D possibly matching TRBD1 (5 bases). Trimming pared 4 bases from V and 3 bases from J, leaving 9 bases between. Germline lookup yields CDR1 SQVTM and CDR2 ANQGSEA. This CDR3 region has 12 residues. The CDR3 region is CSVGDSDYGYTF. Written as DNA, the CDR3 is TGCAGCGTTGGGGACTCCGACTATGGCTACACCTTC. Together with reference TRBV29-1 and TRBJ1-2, the CDR3 gives the full variable domain: SAVISQKPSRDICQRGTSLTIQCQVDSQVTMMFWYRQQPGQSLTLIATANQGSEATYESGFVIDKFPISRPNLTFSTLTVSNMSPEDSSIYLCSVGDSDYGYTFGSGTRLTVV.

This chain uses TRBV6-6 with TRBJ2-7; 8 nucleotides agree with TRBD2. This CDR3 comprises 17 residues. Germline V gene lookup returns CDR1 MNHNY and CDR2 SVGAGI (reference sequence). V shed 0 bases, J shed 6 bases, and the junction held 13 bases outside the gene matches. CDR3 DNA: TGTGCCAGCAGTTACTCGATTATGAGCGGGAGTACCGCCGAGCAGTACTTC. Translation: CASSYSIMSGSTAEQYF.

This sequence joins TRBV5-4 and TRBJ1-1, with D unclear. Trimming removed 0 bases from V and 5 bases from J, with 14 bases in between. The germline CDR1 and CDR2 sequences are SGHNT and YYREEE (reference sequence). This CDR3 is built from 15 residues. CDR3 loop: CASSLAPLDGTEAFF. The CDR3 nucleotides read TGTGCCAGCAGCTTGGCCCCTCTCGACGGTACTGAAGCTTTCTTT.

The rearrangement uses TRBV6-5 and TRBJ2-7; no firm D call. CDR1 MNHEY and CDR2 SVGAGI come from the germline V gene. Trimming left V 2 bases short and J 2 bases short, with 7 bases between. The CDR3 sequence is 13 residues long. The CDR3 region has the DNA TGTGCCAGCAGTTACGGTTCGCCCTACGAGCAGTACTTC. Its protein product is CASSYGSPYEQYF.

The chain is built from TRBV15 and TRBJ1-1, with TRBD1 matching over 9 bases. CDR3 length equals 14 residues. Per the germline V gene, CDR1 is LNHNV and CDR2 is YYDKDF (reference sequence). V lost 6 bases to trimming and J lost 4 bases; unmatched junction nucleotides: 6. The CDR3 loop reads CATSKTGGPTEAFF. Here the CDR3 DNA reads TGTGCCACCAGTAAGACAGGGGGTCCCACTGAAGCTTTCTTT.

The table lists this clonotype with a few counts. The chain is built from TRBV29-1 and TRBJ2-2, with D tentatively TRBD1 or TRBD2 (5 bases each). The CDR3 has 15 residues. V was pared by 3 bases and J by 4 bases, with 15 bases between. The germline V gene has CDR1 SQVTM and CDR2 ANQGSEA. This chain's CDR3 is CSVDWGTGFTGELFF. The CDR3, as DNA: TGCAGCGTTGATTGGGGGACGGGGTTCACCGGGGAGCTGTTTTTT.